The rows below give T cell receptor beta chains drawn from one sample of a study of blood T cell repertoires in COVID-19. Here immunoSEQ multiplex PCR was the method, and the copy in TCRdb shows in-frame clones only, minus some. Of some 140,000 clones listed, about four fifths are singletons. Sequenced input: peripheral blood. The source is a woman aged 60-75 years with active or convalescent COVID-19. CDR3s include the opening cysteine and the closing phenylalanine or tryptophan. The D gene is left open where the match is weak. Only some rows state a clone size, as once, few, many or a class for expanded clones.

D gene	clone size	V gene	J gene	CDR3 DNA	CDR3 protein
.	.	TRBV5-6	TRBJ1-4	TGTGCCAGCAGCTTATCCGACAGGACGGCTAATGAAAAACTGTTTTTT	CASSLSDRTANEKLFF
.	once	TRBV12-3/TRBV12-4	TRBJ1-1	TGTGCCAGCAGACTGATGAACACTGAAGCTTTCTTT	CASRLMNTEAFF
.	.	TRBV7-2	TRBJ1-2	TGTGCCAGCAGCTTAGCTCTAGGGGACTATGGCTACACCTTC	CASSLALGDYGYTF
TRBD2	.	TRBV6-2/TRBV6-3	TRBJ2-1	TGTGCCAGCAGTTCAGCGCGGGAGTATTCCTACAATGAGCAGTTCTTC	CASSSAREYSYNEQFF
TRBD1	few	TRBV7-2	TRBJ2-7	TGTGCCAGCAGTGGGACAGCCTACGAGCAGTACTTC	CASSGTAYEQYF
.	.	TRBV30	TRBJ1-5	TGTGCCTACGCGAGTGACAATCAGCCCCAGCATTTT	CAYASDNQPQHF
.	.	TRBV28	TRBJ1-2	TGTGCCGGAAACAGGAACTCTGATCGTGGCTACACCTTC	CAGNRNSDRGYTF
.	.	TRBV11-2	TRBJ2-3	TGTGCCAGCAGCCAAGCGCTGGGTAGCACAGATACGCAGTATTTT	CASSQALGSTDTQYF
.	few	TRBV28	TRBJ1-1	TGTGCCAGCAGTTTGACCCGGAGGGCTGAAGCTTTCTTT	CASSLTRRAEAFF
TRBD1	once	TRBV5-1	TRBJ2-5	TGCGCCAGCAGCTTAGGGACAGGGGCCTCTCAAGAGACCCAGTACTTC	CASSLGTGASQETQYF
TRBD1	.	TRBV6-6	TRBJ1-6	TGTGCCAGCAGCTCGGGACAGGACCTCTATAATTCACCCCTCCACTTT	CASSSGQDLYNSPLHF
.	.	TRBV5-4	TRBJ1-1	TGTGCCAGCAGCCGCGTGCAGGGGAGTAACACTGAAGCTTTCTTT	CASSRVQGSNTEAFF
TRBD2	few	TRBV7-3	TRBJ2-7	TGTGCCAGCAGCTTCAATAGCGGGAGTGGCTCCTACGAGCAGTACTTC	CASSFNSGSGSYEQYF
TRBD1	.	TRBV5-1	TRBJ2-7	TGCGCCAGCAGCTTGGAGGCAGGGGGAAGATACGAGCAGTACTTC	CASSLEAGGRYEQYF
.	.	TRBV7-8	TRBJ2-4	TGTGCCAGCAGCTTAGGGCGGAGGGAGGACATTCAGTACTTC	CASSLGRREDIQYF
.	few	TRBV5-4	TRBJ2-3	TGTGCCAGCAGCTTAGAGACAGGTCGCACAGATACGCAGTATTTT	CASSLETGRTDTQYF
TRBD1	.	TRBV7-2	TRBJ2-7	TGTGCCAGCAGCACCCGGACAGGCTACGAGCAGTACTTC	CASSTRTGYEQYF
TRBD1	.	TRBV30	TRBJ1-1	TGTGCCTGGAGTACCGCACAGGGGGCGGAGGCTGAAGCTTTCTTT	CAWSTAQGAEAEAFF
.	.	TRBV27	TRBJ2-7	TGTGCCAGCAGTTTCTTCGGGACCGGGACAACATCCTACGAGCAGTACTTC	CASSFFGTGTTSYEQYF
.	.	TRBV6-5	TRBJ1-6	TGTGCCAGCGGGGGCCAGAGAGAAAATTCACCCCTCCACTTT	CASGGQRENSPLHF
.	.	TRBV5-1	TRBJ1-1	TGCGCCAGCAGCTTGGTATCAGGCCCGAACACTGAAGCTTTCTTT	CASSLVSGPNTEAFF
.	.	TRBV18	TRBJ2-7	TGTGCCAGCTCACCAACGAGCGACTCCTACGAGCAGTACTTC	CASSPTSDSYEQYF
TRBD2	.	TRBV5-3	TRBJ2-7	TGTGCCAGAAGCCTTCGGGTGTTAGCGGGAGTGTTCACCGTCGAGCAGTACTTC	CARSLRVLAGVFTVEQYF
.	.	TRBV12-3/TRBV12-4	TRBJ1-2	TGTGCCAGCGCGCGGTCGGGGAGCTATGGCTACACCTTC	CASARSGSYGYTF
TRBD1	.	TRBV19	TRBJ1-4	TGTGCCAGTAGCCCGGGACAGCCAAAACTGTTTTTT	CASSPGQPKLFF
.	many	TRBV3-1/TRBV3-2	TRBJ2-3	TGTGCCAGCAGCCAATTCTCTGGAGCAAGGGATACGCAGTATTTT	CASSQFSGARDTQYF
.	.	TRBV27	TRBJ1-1	TGTGCCAGCAGGCCGTCCCTGGGGCCGAACACTGAAGCTTTCTTT	CASRPSLGPNTEAFF
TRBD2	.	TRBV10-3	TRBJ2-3	TGTGCCATCAGCCCAGCGGGGGGCACAGATACGCAGTATTTT	CAISPAGGTDTQYF
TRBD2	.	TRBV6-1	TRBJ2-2	TGTGCCAGCAGTGAAGCCGGGGGGTCGAACACCGGGGAGCTGTTTTTT	CASSEAGGSNTGELFF